The 18 T cell receptor beta chains in this list originate from one sample, sequenced in a study of T-cell memory formation after mild COVID-19. TCRdb used MiXCR to reprocess the 5' RACE reads, holding one entry per CDR3 protein. The sample shows around 390,000 distinct CDR3 sequences, 16% of them seen only once. Sequencing was carried out using PBMCs or a T cell subset sorted from them (not recorded which). These receptor sequences come from a man aged 18 to 30 who had mild COVID-19 (a few samples of this study predate the infection). Cell type and time point are not known.

This clonotype was picked up a small number of times. This CDR3 is CASSQVSSWYTDTQYF. The CDR3 DNA reads TGCGCCAGCAGCCAAGTTTCTAGCTGGTACACAGATACGCAGTATTTT. The rearrangement joins TRBV4-1 to TRBJ2-3; maybe TRBD2 (5 bases). CDR1 is MGHRA and CDR2 is YSYEKL in the germline V gene. Trimming left V 1 base short and J 2 bases short, with 13 bases between. This CDR3 is 16 amino acids long.

The rearrangement uses TRBV7-2 and TRBJ2-5, with D perhaps being TRBD1 or TRBD2 (5 bases each). The V gene's germline CDR1 is SGHTA and CDR2 FQGNSA. The CDR3 sequence is 14 residues long. V dropped 5 bases and J dropped 4 bases, with 14 bases sitting between them. CDR3: CASSQGARGETQYF. The CDR3, as DNA: TGTGCCAGCAGCCAAGGGGCCCGGGGAGAGACCCAGTACTTC.

This clonotype has a count of ten or more. The rearrangement uses TRBV28 and TRBJ1-4, with D perhaps TRBD1 (6 bases). This CDR3 contains 16 residues. Germline V lookup: CDR1 MDHEN, CDR2 SYDVKM. V dropped 4 bases and J dropped 7 bases, with 19 bases sitting between them. CDR3: CASSSPRRGGPEKLFF. CDR3 nucleotides: TGTGCCAGCAGTTCCCCCCGGAGGGGGGGCCCTGAAAAACTGTTTTTT.

This clonotype was seen a handful of times. The chain links TRBV29-1 to TRBJ2-7; no firm D call. The length of the CDR3 is 12 residues. V dropped 7 bases and J dropped 2 bases, with 12 bases sitting between them. CDR1 is SQVTM and CDR2 is ANQGSEA in the germline V gene. CDR3: CSALGYPYEQYF. In DNA form, the CDR3 reads TGCAGCGCTCTCGGGTATCCCTACGAGCAGTACTTC.

The chain links TRBV12-3 or TRBV12-4 to TRBJ1-6; maybe TRBD1 (5 bases). V lost 6 bases and J lost 5, with 11 bases in between. The CDR3 is 14 amino acids. CDR3 bases: TGTGCCAGCAGCCCGGGACTGCATAATTCACCCCTCCACTTT. This gives the protein CASSPGLHNSPLHF.

The chain couples TRBV25-1 to TRBJ2-3; possibly TRBD1 for D (6 bases). Germline-derived CDR1 and CDR2 are MGHDK and SYGVNS. Between the trimmed V and J ends, which lost 4 bases and 5 bases, there was a span of 10 bases. The CDR3 contains 13 residues. CDR3 sequence reads: CASSGTGQDTQYF. The CDR3 DNA sequence: TGTGCCAGCAGTGGCACAGGGCAAGATACGCAGTATTTT.

CDR3 protein: CASSQDRFQETQYF. The CDR3 DNA is TGCGCCAGCAGCCAAGATCGGTTCCAAGAGACCCAGTACTTC. The chain is built from TRBV4-3 and TRBJ2-5, with D hard to call. V lost 0 bases to trimming and J lost 1 base, with 6 bases between them. CDR3 length: 14 residues. In germline, CDR1 is LGHNA, CDR2 YSLEER.

In this sample, this clonotype turned up many times. This chain links TRBV3-1 with TRBJ1-3; D unresolved. Trimming removed 2 bases at V and 2 bases at J, with 13 bases between. This CDR3 is 16 amino acids long. Germline lookup yields CDR1 LGHDT and CDR2 YNNKEL (reference sequence). The CDR3 reads CASSQPLFEAGNTIYF. DNA of the CDR3: TGTGCCAGCAGCCAACCCCTCTTTGAGGCTGGAAACACCATATATTTT.

The chain employs TRBV7-2 and TRBJ2-1; 8 bases line up with TRBD2. The V gene end was trimmed by 5 bases and the J gene end by 4 bases; junction bases not matched to a gene: 10. The CDR3 consists of 16 residues. Germline CDR1 SGHTA, CDR2 FQGNSA. In DNA, the CDR3 is TGTGCCAGCAGCCCCTTCGGGGGGGCCTGGTACAATGAGCAGTTCTTC. It is translated as CASSPFGGAWYNEQFF.

The DNA of the CDR3 is TGTGCCAGCAGTCAGGGACTAGCGGGGGGGCCCGGGGAGCTGTTTTTT. Translating gives CASSQGLAGGPGELFF. The chain uses TRBV12-3 or TRBV12-4 and TRBJ2-2; 16 bases are a match to TRBD2. CDR3 length: 16 amino acids. V shed 5 bases and J 6 bases; nucleotides not matched to a gene: 3.

This clonotype was counted only a few times. The chain employs TRBV19 and TRBJ2-3; D ambiguous. Germline values: CDR1 LNHDA, CDR2 SQIVND (reference sequence). Trimming pared 6 bases from V and 6 bases from J, leaving 19 bases between. This CDR3 is built from 15 residues. The CDR3 reads CASRKAMYARDTQYF. DNA for the CDR3: TGTGCCAGTAGAAAGGCGATGTACGCGCGGGATACGCAGTATTTT.

This chain connects TRBV5-1 to TRBJ2-2, with D perhaps TRBD1 or TRBD2 (5 bases each). Trimming pared 4 bases from V and 2 bases from J, leaving 9 bases between. CDR3 size: 14 residues. In germline, CDR1 is SGHRS, CDR2 YFSETQ. CDR3 in amino acids: CASSRDPNTGELFF. Here the CDR3 DNA reads TGCGCCAGCAGCAGGGACCCAAACACCGGGGAGCTGTTTTTT. Supplemented by reference TRBV5-1 and TRBJ2-2, the full variable domain reads KAGVTQTPRYLIKTRGQQVTLSCSPISGHRSVSWYQQTPGQGLQFLFEYFSETQRNKGNFPGRFSGRQFSNSRSEMNVSTLELGDSALYLCASSRDPNTGELFFGEGSRLTVL.

V usage is TRBV30 and J usage is TRBJ2-1, with D perhaps matching TRBD2 (5 bases). Germline V CDR1 and CDR2: GTSNPN, SVGIG (reference sequence). Trimming took off 4 bases at V and 9 bases at J, with 25 bases between the two ends. This CDR3 comprises 16 residues. CDR3 sequence (DNA): TGTGCCTGGATATCTCGCGGGCGCCCGGGGTGGGGTGAGCAGTTCTTC. It translates to CAWISRGRPGWGEQFF. The full variable domain, in which reference TRBV30 and TRBJ2-1 provide the parts outside the CDR3, is SQTIHQWPATLVQPVGSPLSLECTVEGTSNPNLYWYRQAAGRGLQLLFYSVGIGQISSEVPQNLSASRPQDRQFILSSKKLLLSDSGFYLCAWISRGRPGWGEQFFGPGTRLTVL.

This clonotype has ten or more counts. The rearrangement uses TRBV7-2 and TRBJ1-5, with D maybe TRBD1 (5 bases). Trimming removed 2 bases at V and 3 bases at J, with 8 bases between. This CDR3 has 14 residues. Germline V gene sequence: CDR1 SGHTA, CDR2 FQGNSA. CDR3 nucleotides: TGTGCCAGCAGCTTAAAGGGGAACAATCAGCCCCAGCATTTT. This sequence encodes CASSLKGNNQPQHF.

The gene calls are TRBV24-1 and TRBJ2-1; TRBD2 might be the D (5 bases). Trimming took off 7 bases at V and 4 bases at J, with 13 bases between the two ends. Germline CDR1 is KGHDR and CDR2 is SFDVKD. The CDR3 length is 14 residues. This CDR3 is CATSASGVYNEQFF. The CDR3 DNA follows: TGTGCCACCAGCGCATCCGGGGTTTACAATGAGCAGTTCTTC.

The V and J genes are TRBV19 and TRBJ2-7; TRBD1 matches at 9 bases. This CDR3 contains 15 residues. J lost 6 bases, V lost 5 bases, and 11 bases had no gene match. The germline V gene has CDR1 LNHDA and CDR2 SQIVND (reference sequence). CDR3 region: CASSPTGTGWSEQYF. The DNA for the CDR3 is TGTGCCAGTAGTCCAACCGGGACAGGGTGGTCCGAGCAGTACTTC. Variable domain in full (rest from reference TRBV19 and TRBJ2-7): DGGITQSPKYLFRKEGQNVTLSCEQNLNHDAMYWYRQDPGQGLRLIYYSQIVNDFQKGDIAEGYSVSREKKESFPLTVTSAQKNPTAFYLCASSPTGTGWSEQYFGPGTRLTVT.

This chain links TRBV6-5 with TRBJ1-5, with 7 bases aligning to TRBD1. CDR1 is MNHEY, CDR2 SVGAGI, per germline. With 0 bases clipped from V and 3 bases from J, the junction kept 2 bases outside the gene matches. The length of the CDR3 is 15 residues. DNA for the CDR3: TGTGCCAGCAGTTACTCCACAGGGGTCAATCAGCCCCAGCATTTT. It encodes CASSYSTGVNQPQHF.

This clonotype was counted a single time. This chain uses TRBV18 with TRBJ2-7; a possible D gene is TRBD1 (6 bases). Germline CDR1 KGHSH, CDR2 LQKENI. Trimming removed 3 bases from V and 3 bases from J, with 9 bases in between. This CDR3 comprises 13 residues. As DNA, the CDR3 is TGTGCCAGCTCACCGGACAGTCGCTACGAGCAGTACTTC. This sequence encodes CASSPDSRYEQYF.